This T cell receptor (beta chain) came from a study of STAT3 mutations in large granular lymphocyte leukemia. The CDR3 has 12 amino acids. Germline CDR1 reads MNHNS; CDR2 reads SASEGT. V shed 5 bases and J shed 2 bases, with 5 bases lying between them. The study, taken as a whole, reports: Sampling intervals varied between patients and samples. In T-cell large granular lymphocyte leukemia, about half of patients showed multiple immunodominant subclonotypes. Suggested: STAT3 mutation was not the ancestral event for these clonal expansions. All newly emerging clones after therapy were STAT3 wild type.

Regarding this clone: Its antigen is unidentified.

Repertoires were generated with immunoSEQ multiplex PCR, while TCRdb's copy carries only in-frame clones and drops some. Of nearly 25,000 clones in the sample, roughly 93% are singletons; the top ten hold 6.5%. Sequenced sample: peripheral blood mononuclear cells. The chain uses TRBV6-1 and TRBJ2-3; D unresolved. This clonotype originated in a man aged 40-50 years with T-cell large granular lymphocyte leukemia. Some clones in this sample may be carry-over from other donors' samples. The CDR3 here is CASSPHTDTQYF. In DNA, the CDR3 is TGTGCCAGCAGTCCTCACACAGATACGCAGTATTTT.